Listed here are 22 T cell receptor beta chains from one sample, sequenced in a study of blood T cell repertoires in COVID-19. The repertoire was sequenced with immunoSEQ multiplex PCR; TCRdb's copy has only in-frame clones and lacks some. Among about 170,000 clones listed, more than 85% were seen once. Specimen: peripheral blood. The receptors shown here come from a woman of 80 years or more in a cohort sampled during active or convalescent COVID-19.

The rearrangement uses TRBV9 and TRBJ2-5, with D perhaps matching TRBD2 (6 bases). Germline loops: CDR1 SGDLS, CDR2 YYNGEE. V was clipped by 0 bases and J by 5 bases, with 14 bases between them. The CDR3 runs to 15 residues. The CDR3: CASSVGLAWGETQYF. The CDR3, as DNA: TGTGCCAGCAGCGTAGGGCTAGCGTGGGGGGAGACCCAGTACTTC.

The rearrangement joins TRBV15 to TRBJ1-1, with D uncertain. From germline, CDR1 is LNHNV and CDR2 YYDKDF (reference sequence). This CDR3 has 15 residues. With 1 base removed from V and 2 bases from J, the gap between germline ends came to 11 bases. The CDR3 region has the DNA TGTGCCACCAGCAGAGGAATGGGCCGTAACACTGAAGCTTTCTTT. Translating it yields CATSRGMGRNTEAFF.

The chain couples TRBV5-1 to TRBJ2-1, with TRBD1 identical over 8 bases. The CDR3 consists of 14 residues. CDR1 and CDR2 (germline): SGHRS, YFSETQ. With 4 bases clipped from V and 6 bases from J, the junction kept 6 bases outside the gene matches. CDR3 sequence reads: CASSRTGFINEQFF. Written as DNA, the CDR3 is TGCGCCAGCAGCCGGACAGGGTTTATCAATGAGCAGTTCTTC. Variable domain in full (rest from reference TRBV5-1 and TRBJ2-1): KAGVTQTPRYLIKTRGQQVTLSCSPISGHRSVSWYQQTPGQGLQFLFEYFSETQRNKGNFPGRFSGRQFSNSRSEMNVSTLELGDSALYLCASSRTGFINEQFFGPGTRLTVL.

The chain combines TRBV27 with TRBJ2-1; TRBD1 matches at 7 bases. CDR1 MNHEY and CDR2 SMNVEV come from the germline V gene (reference sequence). V was pared by 2 bases and J by 0 bases, with 7 bases of the junction left unmatched. The length of the CDR3 is 17 residues. The CDR3 bases are TGTGCCAGCAGTTTACGGTCAAGACAGGGCTCCTACAATGAGCAGTTCTTC. Translating gives CASSLRSRQGSYNEQFF.

This chain joins TRBV27 and TRBJ2-1; 12 nucleotides agree with TRBD2. CDR1 and CDR2 (germline): MNHEY, SMNVEV (reference sequence). This CDR3 has 15 residues. Germline trimming cut 5 bases from V and 5 bases from J; bases unmatched to any gene: 4. CDR3 in amino acids: CASSPLAGGHNEQFF. In DNA, the CDR3 is TGTGCCAGCAGTCCCCTAGCGGGGGGGCACAATGAGCAGTTCTTC.

V usage is TRBV19 and J usage is TRBJ2-3; 14 positions agree with TRBD2. Unmatched junction bases numbered 8, after V lost 5 bases and J lost 1 base. Per germline, CDR1 LNHDA and CDR2 SQIVND (reference sequence). The CDR3 is made up of 18 amino acids. The CDR3 loop reads CASSGGTSGSRGTDTQYF. Here the CDR3 DNA reads TGTGCCAGTAGTGGCGGGACTAGCGGGAGTAGGGGCACAGATACGCAGTATTTT.

CDR3 amino acids: CASSSPIGQGRTEAFF. The DNA of the CDR3 is TGCGCCAGCAGCTCCCCTATTGGACAGGGGAGAACTGAAGCTTTCTTT. The rearrangement joins TRBV5-1 to TRBJ1-1; TRBD1 matches at 9 bases. The CDR3 runs 16 residues. Germline assignment: CDR1 SGHRS and CDR2 YFSETQ. Germline trimming cut 3 bases from V and 5 bases from J; bases unmatched to any gene: 11. Filled out from reference TRBV5-1 and TRBJ1-1, the complete variable domain reads KAGVTQTPRYLIKTRGQQVTLSCSPISGHRSVSWYQQTPGQGLQFLFEYFSETQRNKGNFPGRFSGRQFSNSRSEMNVSTLELGDSALYLCASSSPIGQGRTEAFFGQGTRLTVV.

The CDR3 DNA follows: TGTGCCAGCAGTCCACCGGGGGGGCCAGAATCCTATGGCTACACCTTC. Amino acid sequence: CASSPPGGPESYGYTF. The chain combines TRBV6-2 or TRBV6-3 with TRBJ1-2; a possible D gene is TRBD1 (6 bases). Trimming took 5 bases from V and 4 from J, leaving 20 bases between them. Germline assignment: CDR1 MNHEY and CDR2 SVGEGT. This CDR3 comprises 16 residues.

CDR3 DNA: TGTGCCAGCAGCCAACCCTATAGCGGGAGGGCCTCAGATACGCAGTATTTT. It translates to CASSQPYSGRASDTQYF. This sequence joins TRBV3-1 (or the pseudogene TRBV3-2) and TRBJ2-3, with TRBD2 matching over 11 bases. The CDR3 totals 17 residues. CDR1 is LGHDT and CDR2 is YNNKEL in the germline V gene (reference sequence). V lost 2 bases and J lost 4; bases outside the gene matches: 8.

The chain combines TRBV3-1 (or the pseudogene TRBV3-2) with TRBJ2-7; D is perhaps TRBD2 (6 bases). The germline gives CDR1 LGHDT, CDR2 YNNKEL (reference sequence). Trimming cost V 1 base and J 6 bases, with 13 bases left between them. This CDR3 contains 14 residues. In DNA form, the CDR3 reads TGTGCCAGCAGCCAAGGGGCTAGCGAGAGCGAGCAGTACTTC. Translating it yields CASSQGASESEQYF.

Concerning this clone itself: Different DNA sequences within this sample yield the same CDR3. V usage is TRBV18 and J usage is TRBJ2-2, with TRBD1 matching over 8 bases. After removal of 6 bases from V and 1 base from J, the junction contained 4 bases not matched to a gene. The CDR3 sequence is 15 residues long. Germline V lookup: CDR1 KGHSH, CDR2 LQKENI. CDR3 sequence: CASSPGQVNTGELFF. Written as DNA, the CDR3 is TGTGCCAGCTCCCCGGGACAGGTGAACACCGGGGAGCTGTTTTTT.

The V and J genes are TRBV11-3 and TRBJ1-1, with TRBD1 as a possible D gene (5 bases). From germline, CDR1 is SGHNT and CDR2 YENEEA. V was trimmed by 2 bases and J by 3 bases, leaving 16 bases between them. This CDR3 has 16 residues. The CDR3 protein is CASSLSREGAHTEAFF. The DNA for the CDR3 is TGTGCCAGCAGCTTAAGTAGAGAAGGGGCGCACACTGAAGCTTTCTTT.

V gene TRBV6-6 combines with J gene TRBJ1-2; D unresolved. The V gene lost 5 bases and the J gene lost 1 base, with 8 bases spanning the gap. The CDR3 totals 13 residues. Germline CDR1 reads MNHNY; CDR2 reads SVGAGI (reference sequence). CDR3 region: CASSPGNNYGYTF. CDR3 nucleotide sequence: TGTGCCAGCAGTCCCGGGAATAACTATGGCTACACCTTC.

This clone was observed once. This rearrangement joins TRBV5-1 to TRBJ1-2, with 11 bases matching TRBD1. Germline CDR1 and CDR2: SGHRS and YFSETQ. The CDR3 runs to 16 residues. The V segment lost 3 bases and the J segment 4 bases; nucleotides outside the gene matches: 8. CDR3 sequence reads: CASSWTGGAFSYGYTF. As DNA, the CDR3 is TGCGCCAGCAGCTGGACAGGGGGCGCTTTTAGCTATGGCTACACCTTC.

The V and J genes are TRBV24-1 and TRBJ1-5; 12 nucleotides line up with TRBD1. The CDR3 contains 16 residues. V lost 3 bases and J lost 7; bases outside the gene matches: 6. The germline V gene encodes CDR1 KGHDR and CDR2 SFDVKD. The CDR3 sequence is CATSDAGTGGHQPQHF. As DNA, the CDR3 is TGTGCCACCAGTGATGCCGGGACAGGGGGCCACCAGCCCCAGCATTTT.

This rearrangement joins TRBV28 to TRBJ1-2, with D uncertain. V was clipped by 3 bases and J by 12 bases, with 14 bases between them. This CDR3 is built from 12 residues. CDR1 and CDR2 from the germline V gene are MDHEN and SYDVKM. This CDR3 reads CASSFKGSYNTF. CDR3 nucleotide sequence: TGTGCCAGCAGTTTTAAAGGGAGCTACAACACCTTC.

V gene TRBV7-9 combines with J gene TRBJ1-3; no definite D call. In germline, CDR1 is SEHNR, CDR2 FQNEAQ (reference sequence). V was trimmed by 2 bases and J by 0 bases, leaving 17 bases between them. The CDR3 totals 18 residues. CDR3 sequence (DNA): TGTGCCAGCAGCTTAAGTCTTGGGCAGGCATACTCTGGAAACACCATATATTTT. Translating gives CASSLSLGQAYSGNTIYF.

The rearrangement links TRBV10-1 to TRBJ2-3, with TRBD2 matching over 7 bases. Trimming cost V 0 bases and J 5 bases; bases outside gene matches: 2. The germline gives CDR1 WNHNN, CDR2 SYGVQD (reference sequence). This CDR3 spans 14 amino acids. The CDR3: CASSESWGGDTQYF. CDR3 coding DNA: TGCGCCAGCAGTGAGTCTTGGGGGGGAGATACGCAGTATTTT.

The chain couples TRBV21-1 to TRBJ1-5. TRBV21-1 is a listed pseudogene. This CDR3 is 14 amino acids long. The DNA of the CDR3 is TGTGCCAGCAGCAAATCTAGAGCAAATCAGCCCCAGCATTTT. Protein: CASSKSRANQPQHF.

This clone was detected a few times. The chain's CDR3 is CAISEVRTGDGYTF. The CDR3, as DNA: TGTGCCATCAGTGAAGTCCGGACAGGGGATGGCTACACCTTC. The rearrangement links TRBV10-3 to TRBJ1-2; the match to TRBD1 covers 9 bases. This CDR3 is 14 amino acids long. Germline CDR1 and CDR2: ENHRY and SYGVKD. The V segment lost 3 bases and the J segment 6 bases; nucleotides outside the gene matches: 5.

The V gene is TRBV6-2 or TRBV6-3, the J gene TRBJ1-2; 7 nucleotides align to TRBD1. The trim removed 3 bases at V and 5 bases at J, leaving 6 bases unmatched. Looked up from germline, CDR1 is MNHEY and CDR2 is SVGEGT. The CDR3 consists of 14 residues. The CDR3 bases are TGTGCCAGCAGTTATCTAGGACAGGCGTATGGCTACACCTTC. It translates to CASSYLGQAYGYTF.

This chain joins TRBV7-2 and TRBJ2-7, with TRBD2 matching over 9 bases. The V and J ends lost 1 base and 3 bases, in that order; junction bases with no gene match: 4. Per the germline V gene, CDR1 is SGHTA and CDR2 is FQGNSA. This CDR3 is built from 15 residues. The CDR3 region has the DNA TGTGCCAGCAGCTTAGATGCGGGAGGGCTCTACGAGCAGTACGTC. The encoded protein is CASSLDAGGLYEQYV.